These 6 T cell receptor beta chains were all obtained from the same sample, sequenced in a study of blood T cells in healthy people across ages (dated by TCRdb to about 2015). Libraries were constructed by 5' RACE. Data came from an Illumina HiSeq 2500. A second PCR of about 7 to 12 cycles was run with a J-beta primer mix and a sample-barcoded 5' primer. Clones were called with MiXCR by TCRdb after fastp trimmed the public reads at Q25, and only in-frame beta chains were retained. Duplicate CDR3 protein sequences are folded into a single record with the most common DNA and genes. Within this sample are 800,000 or so distinct CDR3 sequences, with roughly 25% of them counted one time only. The ten largest make up approximately 4% of the sample. The sample was also linked to a second study, of T cells of mothers and their children.

Sequencing used blood. The receptors were sampled from a boy between 10 and 17 years old in good health.

The gene calls are TRBV5-1 and TRBJ2-1, with 9 bases that match TRBD2. J lost 2 bases, V lost 0 bases, and 3 bases had no gene match. From germline, CDR1 is SGHRS and CDR2 YFSETQ. This CDR3 is 16 amino acids long. The CDR3 protein is CASSLGTSDTYNEQFF. CDR3 nucleotides: TGCGCCAGCAGCTTGGGGACTAGCGATACCTACAATGAGCAGTTCTTC.

The chain joins TRBV12-3 or TRBV12-4 to TRBJ2-2; D tentatively fits TRBD1 or TRBD2 (6 bases each). Trimming cost V 2 bases and J 6 bases, with 10 bases left between them. There are 14 residues in the CDR3. Written as DNA, the CDR3 is TGTGCCAGCAGTTTATGGGGGGCTCCCGGGGAGCTGTTTTTT. Residues: CASSLWGAPGELFF.

There are a few counts of this clonotype. This chain uses TRBV7-9 with TRBJ2-1; 13 nucleotides match TRBD2. This CDR3 has 17 residues. Germline V gene sequence: CDR1 SEHNR, CDR2 FQNEAQ (reference sequence). After removal of 5 bases from V and 0 bases from J, the junction contained 4 bases not matched to a gene. DNA of the CDR3: TGTGCCAGCAGCAAACTAGCGGGAGGGAGCTCCTACAATGAGCAGTTCTTC. Amino acid sequence: CASSKLAGGSSYNEQFF.

The gene calls are TRBV28 and TRBJ2-3; TRBD1 agrees at 9 bases. V lost 8 bases and J lost 8; bases outside the gene matches: 14. Germline CDR1 MDHEN, CDR2 SYDVKM. The CDR3 has 15 residues. CDR3 residues: CASLQTGGAQATQYF. Written as DNA, the CDR3 is TGTGCCAGCTTGCAGACAGGGGGTGCGCAAGCTACGCAGTATTTT.

This clonotype was seen more than once but under ten times. V and J are TRBV12-3 or TRBV12-4 and TRBJ2-5; possible D gene TRBD1, 6 bases. CDR3 size: 14 residues. V was cut by 6 bases and J by 7 bases, with 18 bases left in between. CDR3 region: CASSLGHSEWTQYF. The CDR3 region has the DNA TGTGCCAGCAGCCTGGGACATTCCGAGTGGACCCAGTACTTC.

The table lists this clonotype with many counts. CDR3 in amino acids: CANVDYLFSAEQFF. CDR3 bases: TGTGCCAACGTGGACTATCTTTTTTCGGCTGAGCAGTTCTTC. V usage is TRBV2 and J usage is TRBJ2-1; maybe TRBD2 (6 bases). The CDR3 is 14 residues long. V was pared by 10 bases and J by 9 bases, with 22 bases between. In germline, CDR1 is SNHLY, CDR2 FYNNEI.